What follows is one T cell receptor (beta chain) and its context. This CDR3 spans 19 amino acids. V was clipped by 6 bases and J by 5 bases; unmatched bases: 23. The V gene's germline CDR1 is LGHNT and CDR2 FRNRAP. The data derive from a study of CD8 T cells in Susac syndrome. With random hexamers, about 0.5 to 1 ug RNA was reverse transcribed. TCRdb processed the immunoSEQ multiplex PCR reads anew with MiXCR; each CDR3 protein has one entry. The top ten hold about 0.12% of the sample, which has fewer than 250,000 distinct CDR3 sequences, roughly nine tenths seen once. V gene TRBV12-5 combines with J gene TRBJ1-1; the match to TRBD1 covers 8 bases. The TCR was taken from a human donor with multiple sclerosis. Material: CD8+ T cells from PBMCs. Written as DNA, the CDR3 is TGTGCTAGTGGGTGGGAGAAACGGACAGGGAGGACGAGGGAGACTGAAGCTTTCTTT. It yields the protein CASGWEKRTGRTRETEAFF.